Shown below are 27 T cell receptor beta chains from a single sample sequenced in a study of shared clonotypes between healthy human individuals (dated by TCRdb to 2019 to 2021). The library was prepared using the immunoSEQ multiplex PCR assay. TCRdb provides this immuneACCESS table in a form limited to in-frame rearrangements. Some clones are lacking; in checked studies, under half of them reflect an unresolved V gene, and why the rest are absent is not known. For this sample there are roughly 1,000,000 clones; about 84% appear just once. Jointly, the top ten make up approximately 0.56% of the sample. The source material was memory CD4+ T cells from PBMCs. The cell subset or site label on this specimen signifies: CD45RA-negative fraction. These TCRs come from a man aged 18 to 30 in good health. Some clones in this sample may be carry-over from other donors' samples.

The J gene is TRBJ2-2, the V gene TRBV4-2; 8 bases agree with TRBD1. Germline CDR1 reads LGHNA; CDR2 reads YNFKEQ. Losses at the gene ends were 1 base for V and 5 bases for J; bases not matched to a gene: 0. The CDR3 totals 14 residues. CDR3 bases: TGTGCCAGCAGCCAAGGGACAGGGACCGGGGAGCTGTTTTTT. Amino acids: CASSQGTGTGELFF.

This clone was observed a handful of times. V and J are TRBV18 and TRBJ2-7, with D tentatively TRBD1 or TRBD2 (5 bases each). The CDR3 has 14 amino acids. Trimming shortened V by 2 bases and J by 0 bases, and 8 bases separated the two germline ends. Germline V gene sequence: CDR1 KGHSH, CDR2 LQKENI. CDR3 coding DNA: TGTGCCAGCTCACCAGTGGGGACCTCCTACGAGCAGTACTTC. This sequence encodes CASSPVGTSYEQYF.

V and J are TRBV5-8 and TRBJ2-5, with a tentative D call TRBD2 (7 bases). The V end lost 4 bases, the J end lost 0 bases, and 10 bases lay between the germline ends. The germline V gene encodes CDR1 SGHTS and CDR2 YDEGEE. This CDR3 region has 14 residues. CDR3 sequence (DNA): TGTGCCAGCAGCAGGGGGGGGTACCAAGAGACCCAGTACTTC. It encodes CASSRGGYQETQYF. The complete variable domain, with remaining parts taken from reference TRBV5-8 and TRBJ2-5, reads EAGVTQSPTHLIKTRGQQATLRCSPISGHTSVYWYQQALGLGLQFLLWYDEGEERNRGNFPPRFSGRQFPNYSSELNVNALELEDSALYLCASSRGGYQETQYFGPGTRLLVL.

V usage is TRBV9 and J usage is TRBJ1-2, with D unresolved. The CDR3 sequence is 14 residues long. Trimming cost V 3 bases and J 3 bases, with 12 bases left between them. The germline V gene has CDR1 SGDLS and CDR2 YYNGEE. The CDR3: CASSGDYPYYGYTF. The CDR3 DNA sequence: TGTGCCAGCAGCGGAGACTACCCTTACTATGGCTACACCTTC.

This chain uses TRBV5-8 with TRBJ1-1, with D possibly matching TRBD1 (6 bases). This CDR3 comprises 13 residues. The germline gives CDR1 SGHTS, CDR2 YDEGEE. The germline V and J ends were trimmed by 4 bases and 8 bases, with 15 bases remaining between them. CDR3 in DNA: TGTGCCAGCAGCGCCACCCGACAGGACGAAGCTTTCTTT. Amino acids: CASSATRQDEAFF.

This clone turned up a few times. This may come from a read error, since a much larger clone is one base off. This chain connects TRBV9 to TRBJ1-2, with 7 bases that match TRBD1. The CDR3 spans 13 residues. Germline V CDR1 and CDR2: SGDLS, YYNGEE. V gave up 4 bases and J gave up 1 base; unmatched junction bases: 1. The CDR3 sequence: CASSRDSNYGYTF. The DNA for the CDR3 is TGTGCCAGCAGCAGGGACAGTAACTATGGCTACACCTTC.

A note on this clone: Other DNA sequences of this sample code for an identical CDR3. V is TRBV9 and J is TRBJ2-2; D gene unclear. This CDR3 is built from 12 residues. The ends were cut back, 2 bases at V and 5 bases at J, with 4 bases in the middle. Germline V CDR1 and CDR2: SGDLS, YYNGEE. CDR3 protein: CASSVGTGELFF. CDR3 bases: TGTGCCAGCAGCGTCGGGACCGGGGAGCTGTTTTTT. The full variable domain, rest sourced from reference TRBV9 and TRBJ2-2, is DSGVTQTPKHLITATGQRVTLRCSPRSGDLSVYWYQQSLDQGLQFLIQYYNGEERAKGNILERFSAQQFPDLHSELNLSSLELGDSALYFCASSVGTGELFFGEGSRLTVL.

The chain combines TRBV5-1 with TRBJ2-3; no firm D call. Trimming pared 2 bases from V and 0 bases from J, leaving 7 bases between. Per germline, CDR1 SGHRS and CDR2 YFSETQ. This CDR3 has 14 residues. The CDR3: CASSFSASTDTQYF. The CDR3 DNA is TGCGCCAGCAGCTTCAGTGCTAGCACAGATACGCAGTATTTT.

This chain uses TRBV19 with TRBJ2-2, with D perhaps matching TRBD1 (5 bases). CDR3 length: 15 residues. V was trimmed by 5 bases and J by 0 bases, leaving 10 bases between them. Looked up from germline, CDR1 is LNHDA and CDR2 is SQIVND (reference sequence). The CDR3 region has the DNA TGTGCCAGTAGTGGGCGGACAACGAACACCGGGGAGCTGTTTTTT. It translates to CASSGRTTNTGELFF.

The genes are TRBV4-1 and TRBJ2-2; TRBD2 matches 11 bases. Trimming cost V 1 base and J 5 bases; bases outside gene matches: 9. The CDR3 runs to 18 residues. Germline V gives CDR1 MGHRA, CDR2 YSYEKL. CDR3 residues: CASSQVNSGRARTGELFF. CDR3 bases: TGCGCCAGCAGCCAAGTGAATAGCGGGAGGGCTAGGACCGGGGAGCTGTTTTTT.

This clone was observed a handful of times. This chain links TRBV25-1 with TRBJ1-5; no clear D gene. Germline CDR1 MGHDK, CDR2 SYGVNS. The CDR3 contains 12 residues. The V gene lost 1 base and the J gene lost 10 bases, with 8 bases spanning the gap. CDR3 DNA sequence: TGTGCCAGCAGTGAATTCGGTCCTCCCCAGCATTTT. Its protein is CASSEFGPPQHF.

In this sample, this clone turned up once. The rearrangement uses TRBV9 and TRBJ1-2; D ambiguous. The CDR3 loop spans 13 amino acids. V was trimmed by 0 bases and J by 6 bases, leaving 9 bases between them. Germline CDR1 and CDR2: SGDLS and YYNGEE. The CDR3 coding sequence is TGTGCCAGCAGCGTAGGGGTCGCGGATGGCTACACCTTC. It encodes CASSVGVADGYTF.

The chain employs TRBV7-3 and TRBJ2-3; D might be TRBD2 (6 bases). From germline, CDR1 is SGHTA and CDR2 FQGTGA. V shed 5 bases and J shed 1 base, with 16 bases lying between them. This CDR3 has 16 residues. CDR3 residues: CASSALGGVGTDTQYF. CDR3 bases: TGTGCCAGCAGCGCCCTGGGCGGGGTAGGCACAGATACGCAGTATTTT.

This clone has just one count. The rearrangement uses TRBV5-1 and TRBJ2-1; D is unclear. V lost 0 bases and J lost 0, with 13 bases in between. CDR1 and CDR2 from the germline V gene are SGHRS and YFSETQ. The CDR3 consists of 17 residues. The CDR3 DNA is TGCGCCAGCAGCTTGGACGTAGCCGCGAGCTCCTACAATGAGCAGTTCTTC. Its protein is CASSLDVAASSYNEQFF.

The table lists this clone with many counts. The sample has other DNA sequences that encode this CDR3 too. The chain joins TRBV5-1 to TRBJ2-7; D is unclear. The V end lost 0 bases, the J end lost 6 bases, and 7 bases lay between the germline ends. Germline V lookup: CDR1 SGHRS, CDR2 YFSETQ. The CDR3 covers 12 residues. The DNA for the CDR3 is TGCGCCAGCAGCTTGGTCTCCGGCGAGCAGTACTTC. This encodes CASSLVSGEQYF.

The chain uses TRBV5-1 and TRBJ1-4; TRBD1 is a possible D gene (5 bases). Trimming stripped 3 bases from V and 8 bases from J, with 17 bases between. Germline values: CDR1 SGHRS, CDR2 YFSETQ. The CDR3 is 15 residues long. The CDR3, as DNA: TGCGCCAGCAGCTGGGGCGGGGGATCTCCCGAAAAACTGTTTTTT. This translates into CASSWGGGSPEKLFF.

The CDR3 here is CASSIQTIYEQYF. The DNA of the CDR3 is TGTGCCAGCAGTATTCAGACCATTTACGAGCAGTACTTC. The rearrangement joins TRBV27 to TRBJ2-7; no definite D call. The CDR3 has 13 amino acids. V dropped 5 bases and J dropped 4 bases, with 12 bases sitting between them. Per the germline V gene, CDR1 is MNHEY and CDR2 is SMNVEV (reference sequence).

This clone was seen just once. The chain links TRBV18 to TRBJ2-3; D is ambiguous. With 6 bases removed from V and 4 bases from J, the gap between germline ends came to 11 bases. The CDR3 is 13 amino acids. The germline gives CDR1 KGHSH, CDR2 LQKENI. CDR3 protein: CASSTGFSDTQYF. CDR3 nucleotide sequence: TGTGCCAGCTCCACCGGGTTCTCAGATACGCAGTATTTT.

This chain uses TRBV5-5 with TRBJ1-1, with D hard to call. The CDR3 runs 13 residues. Germline values: CDR1 SGHKS, CDR2 YYEKEE (reference sequence). The V gene lost 1 base and the J gene lost 3 bases, with 7 bases spanning the gap. In nucleotides, the CDR3 is TGTGCCAGCAGCTTGACTTCGGACACTGAAGCTTTCTTT. As protein: CASSLTSDTEAFF.

V usage is TRBV27 and J usage is TRBJ1-2; 7 bases are a match to TRBD1. The CDR3 consists of 14 residues. Germline assignment: CDR1 MNHEY and CDR2 SMNVEV (reference sequence). V shed 6 bases and J 2 bases; nucleotides not matched to a gene: 6. Here the CDR3 DNA reads TGTGCCAGCAGGGGAACAGGGGCGAACTATGGCTACACCTTC. Its translation is CASRGTGANYGYTF.

CDR3 amino acids: CASRARVGQEKLFF. The CDR3 DNA follows: TGTGCCAGCAGGGCTAGGGTTGGACAAGAAAAACTGTTTTTT. This chain connects TRBV6-6 to TRBJ1-4; the D gene is possibly TRBD1 (5 bases). The V gene lost 6 bases and the J gene lost 8 bases, with 16 bases spanning the gap. The CDR3 runs to 14 residues. Germline V gene lookup returns CDR1 MNHNY and CDR2 SVGAGI (reference sequence).

The count of this clone is one. The chain combines TRBV5-1 with TRBJ1-3, with TRBD1 matching over 9 bases. Trimming took 4 bases from V and 4 from J; bases not matched to a gene: 6. This CDR3 region has 15 residues. Germline CDR1 and CDR2: SGHRS and YFSETQ. CDR3 sequence (DNA): TGCGCCAGCAGCGAAGGGACAGGGTTCGGAAACACCATATATTTT. It specifies CASSEGTGFGNTIYF.

V is TRBV9 and J is TRBJ2-7; the match to TRBD2 covers 7 bases. V was pared by 4 bases and J by 2 bases, with 6 bases of the junction left unmatched. The CDR3 has 14 amino acids. CDR1 is SGDLS, CDR2 YYNGEE, per germline. The CDR3, as DNA: TGTGCCAGCAGCAAAGAGCGGGGTACCTACGAGCAGTACTTC. It yields the protein CASSKERGTYEQYF.

In this sample, this clone turned up once. This rearrangement joins TRBV30 to TRBJ2-1; perhaps TRBD1 as D (7 bases). The V end was cut by 7 bases, the J end by 3 bases, with 13 bases between. CDR1 is GTSNPN and CDR2 is SVGIG in the germline V gene (reference sequence). This CDR3 has 13 amino acids. The CDR3 bases are TGTGCCTTTTCCCAGGGGGGCTACAATGAGCAGTTCTTC. Translation gives CAFSQGGYNEQFF. Full variable domain (outside the CDR3, taken from reference TRBV30 and TRBJ2-1): SQTIHQWPATLVQPVGSPLSLECTVEGTSNPNLYWYRQAAGRGLQLLFYSVGIGQISSEVPQNLSASRPQDRQFILSSKKLLLSDSGFYLCAFSQGGYNEQFFGPGTRLTVL.

The rearrangement joins TRBV28 to TRBJ1-5; 9 bases agree with TRBD1. V was clipped by 5 bases and J by 5 bases; unmatched bases: 7. There are 15 residues in the CDR3. Germline CDR1 is MDHEN and CDR2 is SYDVKM. The CDR3 loop reads CASSTRGQGHQPQHF. DNA for the CDR3: TGTGCCAGCAGTACCAGGGGACAGGGTCATCAGCCCCAGCATTTT. The full variable domain, completed using reference TRBV28 and TRBJ1-5, is DVKVTQSSRYLVKRTGEKVFLECVQDMDHENMFWYRQDPGLGLRLIYFSYDVKMKEKGDIPEGYSVSREKKERFSLILESASTNQTSMYLCASSTRGQGHQPQHFGDGTRLSIL.

The V call is TRBV5-1, the J call TRBJ2-7; D might be TRBD2 (5 bases). Trimming shortened V by 3 bases and J by 12 bases, and 13 bases separated the two germline ends. This CDR3 has 11 residues. Germline V gives CDR1 SGHRS, CDR2 YFSETQ. The CDR3 DNA is TGCGCCAGCAGCTCCGGACTGCTTTTGTACTTC. Translating gives CASSSGLLLYF.

This clone was seen only a few times. CDR3 region: CAFYSGNTEAFF. The CDR3 bases are TGTGCCTTCTACTCCGGGAACACTGAAGCTTTCTTT. The chain joins TRBV30 to TRBJ1-1, with D unresolved. The CDR3 is made up of 12 amino acids. Trimming removed 7 bases from V and 1 base from J, with 10 bases in between. Germline values: CDR1 GTSNPN, CDR2 SVGIG (reference sequence).